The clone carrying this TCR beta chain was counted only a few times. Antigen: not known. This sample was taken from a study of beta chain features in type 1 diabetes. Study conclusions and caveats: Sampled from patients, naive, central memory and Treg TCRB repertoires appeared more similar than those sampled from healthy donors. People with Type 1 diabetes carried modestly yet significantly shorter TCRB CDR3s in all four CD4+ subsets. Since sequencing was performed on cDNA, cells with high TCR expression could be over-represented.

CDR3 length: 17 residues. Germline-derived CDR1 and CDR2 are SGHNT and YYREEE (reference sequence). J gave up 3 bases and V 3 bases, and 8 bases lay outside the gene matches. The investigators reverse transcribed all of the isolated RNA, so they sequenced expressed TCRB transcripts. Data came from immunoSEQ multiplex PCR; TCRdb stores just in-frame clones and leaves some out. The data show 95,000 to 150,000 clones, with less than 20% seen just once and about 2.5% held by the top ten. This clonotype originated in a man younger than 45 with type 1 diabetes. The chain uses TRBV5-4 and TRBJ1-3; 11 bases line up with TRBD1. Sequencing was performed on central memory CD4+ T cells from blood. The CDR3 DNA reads TGTGCCAGCAGCTCCCAAAGGACAGGGGGCATTGGAAACACCATATATTTT. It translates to CASSSQRTGGIGNTIYF.